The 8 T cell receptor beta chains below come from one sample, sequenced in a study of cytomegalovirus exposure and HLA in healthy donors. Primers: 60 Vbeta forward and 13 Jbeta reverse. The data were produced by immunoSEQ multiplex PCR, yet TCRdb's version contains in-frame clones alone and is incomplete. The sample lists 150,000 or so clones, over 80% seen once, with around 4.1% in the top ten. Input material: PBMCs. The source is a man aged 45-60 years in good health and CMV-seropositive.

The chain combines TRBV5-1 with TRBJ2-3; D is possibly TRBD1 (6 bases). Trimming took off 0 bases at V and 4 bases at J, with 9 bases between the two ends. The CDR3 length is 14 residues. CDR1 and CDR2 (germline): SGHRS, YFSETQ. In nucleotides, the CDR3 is TGCGCCAGCAGCTTGGGACAGGACCCAGATACGCAGTATTTT. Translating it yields CASSLGQDPDTQYF.

The CDR3 is CASSQKGAGGGPYEQYF. The CDR3 DNA reads as TGCGCCAGCAGCCAAAAAGGGGCCGGCGGGGGCCCCTACGAGCAGTACTTC. The V and J genes are TRBV4-1 and TRBJ2-7, with D possibly TRBD2 on 7 matching bases. The CDR3 length is 17 residues. V lost 2 bases to trimming and J lost 2 bases, with 19 bases between them. The germline V gene encodes CDR1 MGHRA and CDR2 YSYEKL.

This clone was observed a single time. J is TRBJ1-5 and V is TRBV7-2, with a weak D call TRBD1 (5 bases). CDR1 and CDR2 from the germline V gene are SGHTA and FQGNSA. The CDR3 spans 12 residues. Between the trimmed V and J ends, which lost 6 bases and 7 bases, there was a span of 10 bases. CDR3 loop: CASSQRGQPQHF. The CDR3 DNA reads TGTGCCAGCAGTCAACGGGGGCAGCCCCAGCATTTT.

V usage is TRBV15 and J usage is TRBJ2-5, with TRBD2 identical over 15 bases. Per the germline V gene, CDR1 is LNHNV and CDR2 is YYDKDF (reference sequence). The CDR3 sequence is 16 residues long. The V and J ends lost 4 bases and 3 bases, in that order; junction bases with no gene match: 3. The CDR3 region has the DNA TGTGCCACCAGCAACGGACTAGCGGGAGGGGAAGAGACCCAGTACTTC. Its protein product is CATSNGLAGGEETQYF.

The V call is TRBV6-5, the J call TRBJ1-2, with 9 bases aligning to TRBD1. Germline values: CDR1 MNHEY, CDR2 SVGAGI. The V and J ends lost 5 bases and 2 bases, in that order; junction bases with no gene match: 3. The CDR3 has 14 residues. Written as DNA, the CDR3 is TGTGCCAGCAGTCGCGGACAGGGGAACTATGGCTACACCTTC. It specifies CASSRGQGNYGYTF.

CDR3 sequence reads: CASSLEQGYEQYF. CDR3 coding DNA: TGCGCCAGCAGCTTGGAACAGGGCTACGAGCAGTACTTC. The rearrangement uses TRBV5-1 and TRBJ2-7, with D perhaps TRBD1 (6 bases). Germline V CDR1 and CDR2: SGHRS, YFSETQ. The CDR3 runs 13 residues. Deletions cut 0 bases from V and 3 bases from J, with 7 bases between.

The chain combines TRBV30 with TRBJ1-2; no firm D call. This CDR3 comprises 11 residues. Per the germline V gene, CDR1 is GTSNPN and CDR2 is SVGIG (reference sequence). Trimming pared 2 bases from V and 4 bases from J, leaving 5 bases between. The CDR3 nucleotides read TGTGCCTGGAGTCCGAGCTATGGCTACACCTTC. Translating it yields CAWSPSYGYTF.

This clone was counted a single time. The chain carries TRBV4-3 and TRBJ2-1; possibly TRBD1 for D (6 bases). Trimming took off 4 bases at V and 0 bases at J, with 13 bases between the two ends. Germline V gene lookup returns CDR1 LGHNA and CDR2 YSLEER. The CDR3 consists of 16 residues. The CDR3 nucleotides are TGCGCCAGCAGCCCCTTCGGACAGTACTCCTACAATGAGCAGTTCTTC. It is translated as CASSPFGQYSYNEQFF.